Listed below are T cell receptor beta chains from one sample, sequenced in a study of T cell responses to AZD1222 COVID-19 vaccine. Clones were read by immunoSEQ multiplex PCR, and TCRdb kept only the in-frame ones, dropping some. The sample yields around 140,000 clones, around 84% seen once. Material: peripheral blood, obtained 28 days after the second AZD1222 dose. The source of these receptors is an adult who received the AZD1222 COVID-19 vaccine. Both conserved end residues are part of each CDR3. A D gene is named only where the DNA matches it firmly. Where a row states a size, it is once, few, many or the class of an expanded clone; other rows omit it.

v_call	clone_size	j_call	d_call	cdr3_aa	cdr3_nt
TRBV7-2	NA	TRBJ2-7	NA	CASSSLLGGGEQYF	TGTGCCAGCAGCTCTCTCTTAGGGGGAGGCGAGCAGTACTTC
TRBV6-5	once	TRBJ1-2	TRBD1	CASSLGQGAPGYTF	TGTGCCAGCAGTCTGGGACAGGGGGCGCCCGGCTACACCTTC
TRBV18	NA	TRBJ1-4	TRBD1	CASSPSRTGGEKLFF	TGTGCCAGCTCACCTTCCCGGACAGGGGGTGAAAAACTGTTTTTT
TRBV11-3	NA	TRBJ2-2	TRBD1	CASSLDLTTGAGELFF	TGTGCCAGCAGCTTAGATCTTACGACAGGGGCCGGGGAGCTGTTTTTT
TRBV19	once	TRBJ1-5	NA	CASIGTSNQPQHF	TGTGCCAGTATTGGGACCTCTAATCAGCCCCAGCATTTT
TRBV7-2	NA	TRBJ2-6	TRBD1	CASSFGQVVGANVLTF	TGTGCCAGCAGCTTCGGACAGGTGGTTGGGGCCAACGTCCTGACTTTC
TRBV12-3/TRBV12-4	NA	TRBJ2-5	NA	CASSLDRRETQYF	TGTGCCAGCAGTTTGGACCGGCGTGAGACCCAGTACTTC
TRBV4-2	NA	TRBJ2-7	NA	CASSQGLAPISYEQYF	TGTGCCAGCAGCCAAGGATTAGCGCCGATCTCCTACGAGCAGTACTTC
TRBV19	NA	TRBJ2-2	TRBD2	CASSSNSGGVNTGELFF	TGTGCCAGTAGTAGTAATAGCGGGGGGGTGAACACCGGGGAGCTGTTTTTT
TRBV6-5	NA	TRBJ1-1	NA	CASSNWMTEAFF	TGTGCCAGCAGTAACTGGATGACTGAAGCTTTCTTT
TRBV28	NA	TRBJ1-2	NA	CASTPGRYPANYGYTF	TGTGCCAGCACCCCAGGACGTTACCCAGCTAACTATGGCTACACCTTC
TRBV7-9	few	TRBJ2-5	NA	CASSAGTEQETQYF	TGTGCCAGCAGCGCCGGGACGGAACAAGAGACCCAGTACTTC
TRBV5-1	NA	TRBJ2-2	TRBD1	CASSSLAPGTGPFGELFF	TGCGCCAGCAGCTCCCTAGCCCCCGGGACAGGGCCCTTCGGGGAGCTGTTTTTT
TRBV6-5	NA	TRBJ2-7	TRBD2	CASSYSAGGAYEQYF	TGTGCCAGCAGTTACTCTGCGGGGGGCGCATACGAGCAGTACTTC
TRBV5-6	NA	TRBJ2-5	TRBD2	CASSLRGGGETQYF	TGTGCCAGCAGCTTGCGGGGGGGAGGAGAGACCCAGTACTTC
TRBV6-1	few	TRBJ2-2	TRBD1	CASSETGVTGELFF	TGTGCCAGCAGTGAGACAGGGGTAACCGGGGAGCTGTTTTTT
TRBV19	NA	TRBJ2-7	TRBD2	CASSILAGAYEQYF	TGTGCCAGTAGTATACTAGCGGGAGCCTACGAGCAGTACTTC
TRBV11-2	NA	TRBJ2-1	TRBD2	CASSTGLAGVSEQFF	TGTGCCAGCAGCACGGGACTAGCGGGAGTAAGTGAGCAGTTCTTC
TRBV27	NA	TRBJ1-2	TRBD1	CASSAGTGGFGYTF	TGTGCCAGCAGCGCTGGGACAGGGGGTTTTGGCTACACCTTC
TRBV6-1	NA	TRBJ1-5	NA	CASSEQPYSNQPQHF	TGTGCCAGCAGTGAACAGCCGTATAGCAATCAGCCCCAGCATTTT
TRBV5-6	many	TRBJ2-1	TRBD2	CASSTISGASYNEQFF	TGTGCCAGCAGCACTATAAGCGGGGCATCCTACAATGAGCAGTTCTTC
TRBV9	NA	TRBJ1-1	NA	CASSVTPNTEAFF	TGTGCCAGCAGCGTGACACCGAACACTGAAGCTTTCTTT
TRBV10-3	NA	TRBJ1-1	TRBD1	CAISATGGGTEAFF	TGTGCCATCAGTGCCACAGGGGGCGGAACTGAAGCTTTCTTT
TRBV7-8	NA	TRBJ2-7	TRBD1	CASSLRTGRVTPTRYEQYF	TGTGCCAGCAGCCTCCGGACAGGACGCGTAACACCGACTCGTTACGAGCAGTACTTC
TRBV28	NA	TRBJ1-2	NA	CASSLSSYGYTF	TGTGCCAGCAGTTTATCCTCATATGGCTACACCTTC
TRBV28	NA	TRBJ2-1	NA	CASSVGLYNEQFF	TGTGCCAGCAGCGTAGGGCTCTACAATGAGCAGTTCTTC
TRBV5-1	NA	TRBJ2-5	TRBD1	CASSSGTGGIGETQYF	TGCGCCAGCAGCTCCGGGACAGGGGGAATAGGAGAGACCCAGTACTTC
TRBV3-1/TRBV3-2	NA	TRBJ2-2	NA	CASRQGPATGELFF	TGTGCCAGCAGACAAGGGCCCGCCACCGGGGAGCTGTTTTTT
TRBV13	NA	TRBJ2-1	TRBD2	CASSPSGSSYNEQFF	TGTGCCAGCAGCCCTAGCGGGAGTTCCTACAATGAGCAGTTCTTC
TRBV5-1	NA	TRBJ1-4	NA	CASSLAPGEKLFF	TGCGCCAGCAGTCTCGCTCCAGGAGAAAAACTGTTTTTT
TRBV10-1	once	TRBJ2-3	TRBD2	CASSGSGGDQDTQYF	TGCGCCAGCAGTGGTTCGGGGGGGGATCAAGATACGCAGTATTTT
TRBV19	NA	TRBJ1-6	NA	CASSIRAAYSPLHF	TGTGCCAGTAGTATAAGGGCCGCATATTCACCCCTCCACTTT
TRBV2	NA	TRBJ1-1	NA	CASSSGYLGTEAFF	TGTGCCAGCAGCTCGGGATACCTTGGCACTGAAGCTTTCTTT
TRBV24-1	once	TRBJ2-5	NA	CATSDPLIPDGQYF	TGTGCCACCAGTGACCCCCTTATCCCAGACGGCCAGTACTTC
TRBV2	once	TRBJ2-2	TRBD1	CASSGDRGRGGNPGELFF	TGTGCCAGCAGTGGGGACAGGGGGCGCGGTGGAAACCCCGGGGAGCTGTTTTTT